Sequencing of this TCR beta chain was carried out in a study of OX40 agonist ivuxolimab in advanced cancers. Study-wide background: An agonistic anti-OX40 (CD134) antibody, ivuxolimab, was used to treat the patients. Aged about 23 to 80 with a mean of roughly 65 years, they were roughly 83% male. Study-wide results and limits: The mean number of expanded clones was higher in CD8+ T cells than in CD4+.

Trimming cost V 5 bases and J 7 bases, with 18 bases left between them. This CDR3 spans 15 amino acids. CDR1 is LNHNV, CDR2 YYDKDF, per germline (reference sequence). Profiling relied on immunoSEQ multiplex PCR, and the TCRdb table lists in-frame clones only, not all of them. The top ten clones hold around 25% of a sample with 25,000 to 35,000 clones, around 83% of them seen once. This clone came up once. Its matching antigen is unknown. Sequencing was performed on CD4+ or CD8+ T cells sorted from blood, taken in a trial of the OX40 agonist ivuxolimab. This clonotype was obtained from an adult with an advanced solid tumor such as melanoma, head and neck, liver or kidney cancer. This chain connects TRBV15 to TRBJ2-1, with D possibly being TRBD2 (6 bases). The DNA of the CDR3 is TGTGCCACCAGCCCAGGTTCGGGGGTTATTAATGAGCAGTTCTTC. Translated: CATSPGSGVINEQFF.